The T cell receptor (beta chain) under discussion was sequenced for a study of T cell changes during pregnancy in multiple sclerosis. The data were produced by immunoSEQ multiplex PCR, yet TCRdb's version contains in-frame clones alone and is incomplete. The sample lists some 54,000 clones; roughly 94% were seen once. This clone was seen a handful of times. V lost 0 bases to trimming and J lost 8 bases; unmatched junction nucleotides: 6. The CDR3 has 13 residues. Germline CDR1 reads GTSNPN; CDR2 reads SVGIG (reference sequence). The chain is built from TRBV30 and TRBJ1-1; 7 positions match TRBD1. The sequence was collected from a female donor with multiple sclerosis, enrolled in a pregnancy study. The sequencing used CD8+ T cells from peripheral blood mononuclear cells, collected in the third trimester of pregnancy. The CDR3 DNA sequence: TGTGCCTGGAGTGTATCCGAGACAGGGGAAGCTTTCTTT. Translated, it gives CAWSVSETGEAFF.